The rows below give T cell receptor beta chains drawn from one sample of a study of cytomegalovirus exposure and HLA in healthy donors. Using immunoSEQ multiplex PCR, the repertoire was profiled, and TCRdb retains in-frame clones only, with some absent. The sample lists more than 150,000 clones; about 88% were seen once. The sample consisted of PBMCs. These TCRs come from a woman under 30 in good health and CMV-seronegative. Both conserved end residues are part of each CDR3. The D gene is left open where the match is weak. Clone size is given for some rows only: seen once, a few or many times, or a class if the clone is expanded.

NA,TRBV19,TRBJ2-6,NA,18,CASSIGTGRASGANVLTF,TGTGCCAGTAGTATAGGCACAGGGAGGGCATCTGGGGCCAACGTCCTGACTTTC
NA,TRBV7-8,TRBJ2-3,TRBD2,14,CASNLAGVRDTQYF,TGTGCCAGCAACCTAGCGGGAGTGAGGGATACGCAGTATTTT
NA,TRBV6-6,TRBJ1-2,TRBD1,14,CAIPSLDREVGYTF,TGTGCCATTCCCAGCCTAGACAGGGAGGTTGGCTACACCTTC
few,TRBV6-6,TRBJ2-7,TRBD2,15,CAVTSGRPRDEEQYF,TGTGCCGTGACTAGCGGGAGGCCCAGGGATGAGGAGCAGTACTTC
NA,TRBV12-5,TRBJ2-3,NA,11,CASQQGDTQYF,TGTGCTAGCCAGCAGGGTGATACGCAGTATTTT
NA,TRBV9,TRBJ2-1,TRBD1,17,CASSPGTGGPLYNEQFF,TGTGCCAGCAGCCCCGGGACAGGGGGCCCGCTTTACAATGAGCAGTTCTTC
NA,TRBV7-9,TRBJ2-3,NA,14,CASSPSGAPDTQYF,TGTGCCAGCAGCCCCTCTGGGGCCCCAGATACGCAGTATTTT
NA,TRBV18,TRBJ1-1,NA,17,CASSRGGGRIRSTEAFF,TGTGCCAGCTCCCGGGGAGGGGGAAGGATAAGGAGTACTGAAGCTTTCTTT
NA,TRBV20-1,TRBJ2-3,NA,11,CSARQADTQYF,TGCAGTGCTAGACAGGCAGATACGCAGTATTTT
NA,TRBV27,TRBJ2-5,NA,15,CASSLVGAPQETQYF,TGTGCCAGCAGTTTAGTGGGGGCGCCCCAAGAGACCCAGTACTTC
few,TRBV7-2,TRBJ2-2,TRBD2,16,CANVGRGAANTGELFF,TGTGCCAACGTGGGGCGGGGGGCCGCGAACACCGGGGAGCTGTTTTTT
NA,TRBV30,TRBJ1-5,TRBD1,15,CAWGIRTGVRQPQHF,TGTGCCTGGGGAATCCGGACAGGGGTACGGCAGCCCCAGCATTTT
NA,TRBV7-3,TRBJ2-5,NA,14,CASSLSGDQETQYF,TGTGCCAGCAGCTTAAGCGGAGACCAAGAGACCCAGTACTTC
NA,TRBV27,TRBJ2-2,TRBD2,16,CASSLFGGFGTGELFF,TGTGCCAGCAGTTTATTCGGGGGGTTTGGAACCGGGGAGCTGTTTTTT
NA,TRBV15,TRBJ2-5,TRBD2,19,CATSSSARTSGSQRETQYF,TGTGCCACCAGCAGTTCGGCCCGGACTAGCGGGAGCCAGAGGGAGACCCAGTACTTC
NA,TRBV18,TRBJ2-1,TRBD2,17,CASRGTSGRSSYNEQFF,TGTGCCAGCCGAGGGACTAGCGGGAGGAGCTCCTACAATGAGCAGTTCTTC
NA,TRBV29-1,TRBJ1-4,NA,14,CSALGGRGNEKLFF,TGCAGCGCCCTCGGGGGGCGGGGTAATGAAAAACTGTTTTTT
NA,TRBV12-5,TRBJ2-2,NA,14,CASGFSRGTGELFF,TGTGCTAGTGGTTTCTCCCGGGGAACCGGGGAGCTGTTTTTT
once,TRBV6-5,TRBJ1-2,NA,15,CASSYTGWANYGYTF,TGTGCCAGCAGTTACACAGGGTGGGCTAACTATGGCTACACCTTC
few,TRBV27,TRBJ2-1,TRBD1,18,CASSPRGTSGTGDNEQFF,TGTGCCAGCAGTCCCCGGGGCACCTCGGGTACAGGGGACAATGAGCAGTTCTTC
NA,TRBV21-1,TRBJ2-5,NA,15,CASNLTRQGAGWQYF,TGTGCCAGCAACCTGACGCGGCAGGGGGCAGGCTGGCAGTACTTC
few,TRBV7-2,TRBJ2-2,TRBD2,14,CASSRTSGTGELFF,TGTGCCAGCAGCCGGACTAGCGGGACCGGGGAGCTGTTTTTT
NA,TRBV30,TRBJ2-5,NA,15,CAWAPGLKYQETQYF,TGTGCCTGGGCTCCGGGACTTAAGTACCAAGAGACCCAGTACTTC
NA,TRBV7-8,TRBJ2-1,NA,15,CASSPTGEPYNEQFF,TGTGCCAGCAGCCCGACAGGTGAACCCTACAATGAGCAGTTCTTC
NA,TRBV5-1,TRBJ1-2,NA,13,CASSSTGNYGYTF,TGCGCCAGCAGCTCAACAGGGAACTATGGCTACACCTTC
NA,TRBV2,TRBJ1-2,NA,12,CASIGPEGPATF,TGTGCCAGCATAGGGCCCGAGGGTCCGGCTACCTTC